This T cell receptor (beta chain) was recorded in a study of beta chain features in type 1 diabetes. Without exception, sorted populations had purity beyond 95%. Broader study findings: Moderately but significantly shorter TCRB CDR3s were found in Type 1 diabetes patients in all four CD4+ subsets. For TCRB rearrangement, an influence of HLA type remained unresolved here. cDNA-based reads could over-represent cells with high TCR expression.

V was cut by 11 bases and J by 0 bases, with 16 bases left in between. This CDR3 region has 14 residues. Germline values: CDR1 LNHDA, CDR2 SQIVND (reference sequence). This clone was recorded a few times. What it binds is not known. All of the isolated RNA was reverse transcribed, so expressed TCRB transcripts were sequenced. The assay was immunoSEQ multiplex PCR, and TCRdb's table has in-frame clones only and misses some. The sample records some 40,000 clones, roughly 49% being singletons. The receptor comes from a woman aged 18-35 years in good health. This rearrangement joins TRBV19 to TRBJ1-1; tentative D call: TRBD1 (5 bases). Source material: central memory CD4+ T cells from blood. The CDR3 coding sequence is TGTGCCTCCCGTCGGGCAGGGCTGAACACTGAAGCTTTCTTT. The encoded protein is CASRRAGLNTEAFF. The complete variable domain, with remaining parts taken from reference TRBV19 and TRBJ1-1, reads DGGITQSPKYLFRKEGQNVTLSCEQNLNHDAMYWYRQDPGQGLRLIYYSQIVNDFQKGDIAEGYSVSREKKESFPLTVTSAQKNPTAFYLCASRRAGLNTEAFFGQGTRLTVV.